Below are 32 T cell receptor beta chains sequenced from a single sample in a study of read filtering for tumor transcriptome and immune sequencing. The library was built from around 400 ng RNA with molecular barcoded adaptors for alpha/delta and beta/gamma chains. TCRdb used MiXCR to reprocess the reads, holding one entry per CDR3 protein. This table has 35,000 to 40,000 distinct CDR3 sequences, roughly 15% appearing once. The specimen was a population of CD138-negative cells sorted from bone marrow. The receptors derive from a donor aged 40 or older with multiple myeloma.

This clonotype was recorded a few times. The V gene is TRBV12-3 or TRBV12-4, the J gene TRBJ1-2; D may be TRBD1 (5 bases). The CDR3 length is 11 residues. The V end lost 8 bases, the J end lost 7 bases, and 11 bases lay between the germline ends. The chain's CDR3 is CASSGRTGYTF. CDR3 nucleotide sequence: TGTGCCAGCTCGGGGCGAACTGGCTACACCTTC.

This clonotype was found many times. V usage is TRBV7-9 and J usage is TRBJ2-7; possibly TRBD1 or TRBD2 for D (5 bases each). The CDR3 is made up of 12 amino acids. The V end lost 5 bases, the J end lost 5 bases, and 10 bases lay between the germline ends. Germline CDR1 SEHNR, CDR2 FQNEAQ (reference sequence). CDR3 nucleotides: TGTGCCAGCAGCGCAACGGGGCACGAGCAGTACTTC. Translation: CASSATGHEQYF.

This clonotype has only a few counts. Just one base apart from a much larger clone, this may be a read error. The V gene is TRBV6-2 or TRBV6-3, the J gene TRBJ1-5; D is unclear. The CDR3 totals 12 residues. Germline CDR1 reads MNHEY; CDR2 reads SVGEGT. In nucleotides, the CDR3 is TGTGCCAGCAGCAGATCTAATCAGCCCCAGCGTTTT. This sequence encodes CASSRSNQPQRF.

This clonotype was seen at least ten times. This chain links TRBV4-1 with TRBJ1-4; no firm D call. Germline CDR1 is MGHRA and CDR2 is YSYEKL. This CDR3 spans 12 amino acids. Trimming removed 9 bases at V and 4 bases at J, with 9 bases between. The CDR3 DNA follows: TGCGCCAGTCGAAAAATTAATGAAAAACTGTTTTTT. It is translated as CASRKINEKLFF.

The chain couples TRBV29-1 to TRBJ2-1, with 11 bases matching TRBD2. Per the germline V gene, CDR1 is SQVTM and CDR2 is ANQGSEA. The CDR3 length is 15 residues. V lost 2 bases to trimming and J lost 1 base; unmatched junction nucleotides: 1. The DNA of the CDR3 is TGCAGCGTTGAACGACTAGCGGGGTCCTACAATGAGCAGTTCTTC. It encodes CSVERLAGSYNEQFF.

The sample holds many counts of this clonotype. The chain uses TRBV2 and TRBJ2-1; maybe TRBD2 (6 bases). The CDR3 loop spans 12 amino acids. Trimming left V 8 bases short and J 8 bases short, with 13 bases between. CDR1 is SNHLY and CDR2 is FYNNEI in the germline V gene. Written as DNA, the CDR3 is TGTGCCAGCGTGGGGGGAGGCGATGAGCAGTTCTTC. Protein: CASVGGGDEQFF. The full variable domain, its missing parts supplied by reference TRBV2 and TRBJ2-1, is EPEVTQTPSHQVTQMGQEVILRCVPISNHLYFYWYRQILGQKVEFLVSFYNNEISEKSEIFDDQFSVERPDGSNFTLKIRSTKLEDSAMYFCASVGGGDEQFFGPGTRLTVL.

This clonotype occurred many times. V gene TRBV29-1 combines with J gene TRBJ2-6; D gene ambiguous. The CDR3 is 12 residues long. The germline CDR1 and CDR2 sequences are SQVTM and ANQGSEA. Trimming pared 5 bases from V and 9 bases from J, leaving 11 bases between. The CDR3 loop reads CSVSVESNVLTF. The CDR3 DNA reads TGCAGCGTTAGTGTGGAGAGCAACGTCCTGACTTTC.

This clonotype was seen only a few times. CDR3 sequence: CASSSRTGILNEQFF. DNA for the CDR3: TGTGCCAGCAGTTCTCGGACAGGGATATTGAATGAGCAGTTCTTC. The genes are TRBV28 and TRBJ2-1; 8 bases are shared with TRBD1. Germline CDR1 reads MDHEN; CDR2 reads SYDVKM. The ends lost 4 bases at V and 7 bases at J; junction bases unmatched: 9. The CDR3 is 15 residues long.

This clonotype has a count of ten or more. Here the CDR3 reads CSVEADRLAGGSNEQFF. In nucleotides, the CDR3 is TGCAGCGTTGAAGCCGATAGACTAGCGGGAGGGTCGAATGAGCAGTTCTTC. The chain combines TRBV29-1 with TRBJ2-1; 14 positions match TRBD2. J was trimmed by 7 bases and V by 1 base; bases with no gene match: 9. CDR1 is SQVTM, CDR2 ANQGSEA, per germline. The length of the CDR3 is 17 residues.

There are many counts of this clonotype. Written as DNA, the CDR3 is TGTGCCAGCAAACGTGTACGGCTAGCGGGAGTTTCCACCCACGAGCAGTACTTC. Translation gives CASKRVRLAGVSTHEQYF. V and J are TRBV6-2 or TRBV6-3 and TRBJ2-7, with 10 bases fitting TRBD2. This CDR3 spans 18 amino acids. From germline, CDR1 is MNHEY and CDR2 SVGEGT. J lost 5 bases, V lost 7 bases, and 20 bases had no gene match.

This clonotype was counted many times. The chain uses TRBV6-1 and TRBJ1-5; TRBD1 matches 8 bases. Trimming at V came to 6 bases and at J to 11 bases, leaving 15 bases not matched to a gene. The CDR3 contains 15 residues. Germline V gene data show CDR1 as MNHNS and CDR2 as SASEGT. The CDR3 loop is CASRDRAHLGWAQHF. The CDR3 DNA reads as TGTGCCAGCAGGGACAGGGCCCATTTGGGATGGGCCCAGCATTTT.

This clonotype was counted at least ten times. This chain connects TRBV11-3 to TRBJ2-5; D unresolved. Germline values: CDR1 SGHNT, CDR2 YENEEA. Between the trimmed V and J ends, which lost 4 bases and 3 bases, there was a span of 9 bases. This CDR3 contains 13 residues. The CDR3 nucleotides read TGTGCCAGCAGCTCATCAATGGAAGAGACCCAGTACTTC. Translated, it gives CASSSSMEETQYF. Complete variable domain (other parts from reference TRBV11-3 and TRBJ2-5): EAGVVQSPRYKIIEKKQPVAFWCNPISGHNTLYWYLQNLGQGPELLIRYENEEAVDDSQLPKDRFSAERLKGVDSTLKIQPAELGDSAVYLCASSSSMEETQYFGPGTRLLVL.

This clonotype was seen at least ten times. The chain is built from TRBV6-6 and TRBJ2-3; 15 nucleotides agree with TRBD2. Germline CDR1 reads MNHNY; CDR2 reads SVGAGI (reference sequence). Germline trimming cut 7 bases from V and 3 bases from J; bases unmatched to any gene: 5. The CDR3 extends over 16 amino acids. In nucleotides, the CDR3 is TGTGCCAGCATCCAAGGGACTAGCGGGAGGACAGATACGCAGTATTTT. Its translation is CASIQGTSGRTDTQYF.

The chain employs TRBV3-1 and TRBJ2-5; D not certain. Trimming took 3 bases from V and 6 from J, leaving 5 bases between them. CDR1 is LGHDT, CDR2 YNNKEL, per germline (reference sequence). The CDR3 runs 11 residues. The CDR3 DNA reads as TGTGCCAGCAGCCACGCAAAGACCCAGTACTTC. It translates to CASSHAKTQYF.

In its sample, this clonotype was seen many times. A much larger clone lies one base from this, so it may be a read error. V and J are TRBV7-8 and TRBJ1-1; D perhaps matches TRBD1 (6 bases). The CDR3 covers 13 residues. CDR1 and CDR2 (germline): SGHVS, FQNEAQ. The ends were cut back, 3 bases at V and 3 bases at J, with 8 bases in the middle. The CDR3 loop reads CASSLDSYTEAFF. The CDR3 DNA is TGTGCCAGCAGCTTGGACAGTTACACTGAAGCTTTCTTT.

The table lists this clonotype with many counts. The J gene is TRBJ2-1, the V gene TRBV28; maybe TRBD1 (6 bases). Trimming pared 1 base from V and 6 bases from J, leaving 25 bases between. This CDR3 comprises 19 residues. CDR1 and CDR2 from the germline V gene are MDHEN and SYDVKM. CDR3 sequence: CASSLYPFHRELKGNEQFF. The DNA of the CDR3 is TGTGCCAGCAGTTTATACCCATTTCACAGGGAATTGAAGGGCAATGAGCAGTTCTTC.

This clonotype was counted many times. This sequence joins TRBV12-3 or TRBV12-4 and TRBJ1-5, with 8 bases identical to TRBD1. The CDR3 is made up of 14 amino acids. V shed 6 bases and J 7 bases; nucleotides not matched to a gene: 8. The DNA of the CDR3 is TGTGCCAGCAGCTCCGACAGGGGTCACCAGCCCCAGCATTTT. As protein: CASSSDRGHQPQHF.

The J gene is TRBJ2-7, the V gene TRBV5-1, with TRBD1 as a possible D gene (6 bases). Germline V gene sequence: CDR1 SGHRS, CDR2 YFSETQ. Between the trimmed V and J ends, which lost 0 bases and 2 bases, there was a span of 12 bases. The CDR3 has 15 amino acids. CDR3 DNA sequence: TGCGCCAGCAGCTTGGACCCAGGGGCTACCTACGAGCAGTACTTC. It yields the protein CASSLDPGATYEQYF. The entire variable domain, with the rest obtained from reference TRBV5-1 and TRBJ2-7, is as follows: KAGVTQTPRYLIKTRGQQVTLSCSPISGHRSVSWYQQTPGQGLQFLFEYFSETQRNKGNFPGRFSGRQFSNSRSEMNVSTLELGDSALYLCASSLDPGATYEQYFGPGTRLTVT.

This clonotype appeared a single time. With a much larger clone just one base away, this may be a read error. This chain connects TRBV27 to TRBJ1-1, with 9 bases identical to TRBD1. CDR3 length: 15 amino acids. Germline values: CDR1 MNHEY, CDR2 SMNVEV (reference sequence). In nucleotides, the CDR3 is TGTGCCAGCAGTCACCACAGGGGGCAGAACACTGAAGCTCTCTTT. As protein: CASSHHRGQNTEALF.

In this sample, this clonotype turned up many times. The chain recombines TRBV6-5 with TRBJ1-5, with no clear D. The CDR3 runs to 14 residues. The V end was cut by 0 bases, the J end by 6 bases, with 9 bases between. CDR1 is MNHEY and CDR2 is SVGAGI in the germline V gene. The CDR3 reads CASSYSGYLQPQHF. The CDR3, as DNA: TGTGCCAGCAGTTACTCGGGGTATCTTCAGCCCCAGCATTTT.

There are many counts of this clonotype. CDR3 sequence reads: CASSARGNSPLHF. As DNA, the CDR3 is TGCGCCAGCAGTGCCAGGGGCAATTCACCCCTCCACTTT. The J gene is TRBJ1-6, the V gene TRBV10-1; maybe TRBD1 (6 bases). V shed 4 bases and J shed 7 bases, with 8 bases lying between them. This CDR3 region has 13 residues. Germline V CDR1 and CDR2: WNHNN, SYGVQD (reference sequence).

This clonotype has a count of ten or more. The CDR3 protein is CASSLGWTRDGTDTQYF. The DNA for the CDR3 is TGTGCCAGCAGCTTGGGCTGGACGCGGGACGGCACAGATACGCAGTATTTT. The V and J genes are TRBV5-5 and TRBJ2-3; weak D call: TRBD2 (6 bases). This CDR3 is 17 amino acids long. V was pared by 0 bases and J by 1 base, with 15 bases between. Looked up from germline, CDR1 is SGHKS and CDR2 is YYEKEE (reference sequence).

This clonotype was detected many times. The V call is TRBV30, the J call TRBJ2-7, with D possibly being TRBD1 or TRBD2 (5 bases each). Deletions cut 0 bases from V and 5 bases from J, with 8 bases between. The CDR3 is made up of 12 amino acids. Per germline, CDR1 GTSNPN and CDR2 SVGIG (reference sequence). The CDR3 region has the DNA TGTGCCTGGAGTGTTGGGGGAAACGAGCAGTACTTC. It encodes CAWSVGGNEQYF.

This clonotype was recorded at least ten times. The chain recombines TRBV7-9 with TRBJ2-7; 7 nucleotides agree with TRBD1. Germline CDR1 SEHNR, CDR2 FQNEAQ (reference sequence). CDR3 length: 14 amino acids. V gave up 4 bases and J gave up 5 bases; unmatched junction bases: 8. Here the CDR3 DNA reads TGTGCCAGCAGCTCAAGGGGACAGAGACACGAGCAGTACTTC. This codes for CASSSRGQRHEQYF.

This clonotype was detected ten times or more. The chain links TRBV5-6 to TRBJ2-7, with D hard to call. Trimming removed 0 bases at V and 1 base at J, with 5 bases between. This CDR3 has 13 amino acids. Germline V gene sequence: CDR1 SGHDT, CDR2 YYEEEE. CDR3 region: CASSLDRSYEQYF. CDR3 nucleotide sequence: TGTGCCAGCAGCTTGGACCGGTCCTACGAGCAGTACTTC. The variable domain in full, completed from reference TRBV5-6 and TRBJ2-7, reads DAGVTQSPTHLIKTRGQQVTLRCSPKSGHDTVSWYQQALGQGPQFIFQYYEEEERQRGNFPDRFSGHQFPNYSSELNVNALLLGDSALYLCASSLDRSYEQYFGPGTRLTVT.

This clonotype showed up many times. The chain has TRBV12-3 or TRBV12-4 and TRBJ2-5; 14 bases map to TRBD2. This CDR3 is built from 16 residues. Germline trimming cut 6 bases from V and 5 bases from J; bases unmatched to any gene: 8. The DNA for the CDR3 is TGTGCCAGCAGCCTGACTAGCGGGAGGGCCGTTGAGACCCAGTACTTC. Its protein product is CASSLTSGRAVETQYF.

This clonotype was found many times. The chain joins TRBV28 to TRBJ2-2; 11 bases match TRBD1. Trimming took 6 bases from V and 3 from J; bases not matched to a gene: 0. The CDR3 has 14 residues. Germline V gene sequence: CDR1 MDHEN, CDR2 SYDVKM. CDR3 nucleotide sequence: TGTGCCAGCAGGGGACAGGGGGACACCGGGGAGCTGTTTTTT. It codes for CASRGQGDTGELFF.

Many counts were recorded for this clonotype. CDR3 region: CASSLWGTAYEQYF. The CDR3 DNA follows: TGTGCCAGCAGCTTATGGGGCACGGCCTACGAGCAGTACTTC. V gene TRBV13 combines with J gene TRBJ2-7, with a tentative D call TRBD1 (5 bases). Germline V CDR1 and CDR2: PRHDT, FYEKMQ (reference sequence). V lost 2 bases and J 2 bases, leaving 10 bases between the germline ends. The CDR3 is 14 amino acids.

At least ten counts were recorded for this clonotype. The CDR3 here is CASSPRQESSYEQYF. In nucleotides, the CDR3 is TGCGCCAGCAGCCCACGACAGGAAAGCTCCTACGAGCAGTACTTC. V usage is TRBV5-1 and J usage is TRBJ2-7, with D possibly being TRBD1 (6 bases). CDR3 length: 15 residues. Trimming took off 4 bases at V and 0 bases at J, with 14 bases between the two ends. The germline V gene encodes CDR1 SGHRS and CDR2 YFSETQ. The complete variable domain, with remaining parts taken from reference TRBV5-1 and TRBJ2-7, reads KAGVTQTPRYLIKTRGQQVTLSCSPISGHRSVSWYQQTPGQGLQFLFEYFSETQRNKGNFPGRFSGRQFSNSRSEMNVSTLELGDSALYLCASSPRQESSYEQYFGPGTRLTVT.

There are many counts of this clonotype. V usage is TRBV29-1 and J usage is TRBJ1-1, with unresolved D. V lost 0 bases to trimming and J lost 2 bases, with 7 bases between them. The germline CDR1 and CDR2 sequences are SQVTM and ANQGSEA. The CDR3 totals 13 residues. DNA of the CDR3: TGCAGCGTTGAAGATCCCAGTAACACTGAAGCTTTCTTT. Amino acids: CSVEDPSNTEAFF.

About this clonotype: The junction and the germline gene differ at one end; a read error may be behind it. The DNA of the CDR3 is TGCGCCAGCAGCCAACCGACAGGGGTAGTCTACGAGCAGTACTTC. It is translated as CASSQPTGVVYEQYF. The chain has TRBV4-2 and TRBJ2-7; 8 nucleotides align to TRBD1. The CDR3 totals 15 residues. The V gene's germline CDR1 is LGHNA and CDR2 YNFKEQ.

This clonotype has at least ten counts. This sequence joins TRBV28 and TRBJ2-5; D perhaps matches TRBD2 (5 bases). The CDR3 length is 14 residues. Trimming removed 2 bases at V and 0 bases at J, with 7 bases between. CDR1 MDHEN and CDR2 SYDVKM come from the germline V gene. The CDR3 DNA reads as TGTGCCAGCAGTTTAGGCGGGTACCAAGAGACCCAGTACTTC. It is translated as CASSLGGYQETQYF.